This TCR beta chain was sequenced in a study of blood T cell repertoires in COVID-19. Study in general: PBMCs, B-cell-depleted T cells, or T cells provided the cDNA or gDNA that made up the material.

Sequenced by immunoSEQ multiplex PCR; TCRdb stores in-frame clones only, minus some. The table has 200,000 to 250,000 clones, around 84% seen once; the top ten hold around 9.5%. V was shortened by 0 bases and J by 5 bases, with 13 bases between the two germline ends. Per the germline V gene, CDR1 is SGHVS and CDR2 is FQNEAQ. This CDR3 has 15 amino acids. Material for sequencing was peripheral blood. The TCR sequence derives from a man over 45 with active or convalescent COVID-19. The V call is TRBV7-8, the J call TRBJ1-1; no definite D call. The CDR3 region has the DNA TGTGCCAGCAGCTTAGCTACCGCGGGGTGGACTGAAGCTTTCTTT. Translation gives CASSLATAGWTEAFF. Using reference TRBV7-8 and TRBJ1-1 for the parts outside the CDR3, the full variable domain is GAGVSQSPRYKVAKRGQDVALRCDPISGHVSLFWYQQALGQGPEFLTYFQNEAQLDKSGLPSDRFFAERPEGSVSTLKIQRTQQEDSAVYLCASSLATAGWTEAFFGQGTRLTVV.